This section outlines one T cell receptor (beta chain) sequence together with its context. Unfractionated whole blood was the source from which total RNA was extracted. Unique molecular identifiers were affixed to discrete cDNA molecules within the library. TCRdb reprocessed the 5' RACE reads with MiXCR, giving one entry per CDR3 protein. Of 110,000 or so distinct CDR3 sequences in the sample, approximately 19% were seen once. This record comes from a study of human T cells and chemical hapten exposure. The CDR3 is made up of 17 amino acids. V lost 7 bases and J lost 0; bases outside the gene matches: 7. The germline V gene encodes CDR1 LNHDA and CDR2 SQIVND (reference sequence).

The V gene is TRBV19, the J gene TRBJ2-6; 9 bases are a match to TRBD2. This receptor was obtained from a human donor in good health. Written as DNA, the CDR3 is TGTGCCAGTACGCTAGCGGGAATAATCTCTGGGGCCAACGTCCTGACTTTC. Translating gives CASTLAGIISGANVLTF. Looking up the rest from reference TRBV19 and TRBJ2-6 gives the full variable domain: DGGITQSPKYLFRKEGQNVTLSCEQNLNHDAMYWYRQDPGQGLRLIYYSQIVNDFQKGDIAEGYSVSREKKESFPLTVTSAQKNPTAFYLCASTLAGIISGANVLTFGAGSRLTVL.